This TCR beta chain was recovered during a study of tumor T cells in aggressive B-cell lymphoma. Produced via immunoSEQ multiplex PCR; TCRdb's table is partial and in-frame only. The sample holds about 5,100 clones, approximately 90% seen once. This CDR3 has 15 residues. Germline-derived CDR1 and CDR2 are LGHNT and FRNRAP. Trimming shortened V by 6 bases and J by 1 base, and 15 bases separated the two germline ends. The source is an adult with diffuse large B cell lymphoma. The sequenced material came from tumor tissue. The genes are TRBV12-5 and TRBJ1-1; no clear D gene. The CDR3 loop reads CASGPWAGRNTEAFF. The CDR3 DNA is TGTGCTAGTGGCCCCTGGGCGGGGAGGAACACTGAAGCTTTCTTT.